The next 11 T cell receptor beta chains were all read from a single sample in a study of CD4 T cells in relation to SARS-CoV-2 and coronaviruses. The table came from immunoSEQ multiplex PCR; TCRdb's copy has only in-frame clones and leaves some out. The sample shows fewer than 45,000 clones, over 75% of them seen only once. Their recognized antigens are unknown. The sample was naive CD4+ T cells from PBMCs, cultured in vitro. Regarding subset: naive CD4+ T cells isolated by negative enrichment. The receptors come from an adult with COVID-19.

In this sample, this clone turned up a few times. This chain uses TRBV14 with TRBJ1-2; D gene ambiguous. V lost 0 bases and J lost 4, with 6 bases in between. Germline CDR1 is SGHDN and CDR2 is FVKESK. The CDR3 totals 13 residues. This CDR3 is CASSQDLVYGYTF. The CDR3 DNA is TGTGCCAGCAGCCAAGATCTTGTCTATGGCTACACCTTC.

The chain combines TRBV4-2 with TRBJ2-2; TRBD1 matches 7 bases. Germline CDR1 is LGHNA and CDR2 is YNFKEQ. This CDR3 comprises 18 residues. J was trimmed by 1 base and V by 3 bases; bases with no gene match: 11. The CDR3 DNA reads TGTGCCAGCAGCCAGGGGACAGCCCGTAGCTTGAACACCGGGGAGCTGTTTTTT. It yields the protein CASSQGTARSLNTGELFF.

V gene TRBV10-3 combines with J gene TRBJ2-7; the D gene is possibly TRBD1 (6 bases). This CDR3 comprises 13 residues. Germline V gives CDR1 ENHRY, CDR2 SYGVKD. Trimming removed 10 bases at V and 3 bases at J, with 16 bases between. CDR3 coding DNA: TGTGCCACCGAGGACAGTAACCTCTACGAGCAGTACTTC. Its translation: CATEDSNLYEQYF.

This chain links TRBV6-6 with TRBJ2-7; the match to TRBD1 covers 10 bases. This CDR3 has 14 amino acids. Germline CDR1 and CDR2: MNHNY and SVGAGI (reference sequence). J was trimmed by 7 bases and V by 5 bases; bases with no gene match: 8. CDR3 residues: CASSPRQGAWEQYF. The CDR3 nucleotides are TGTGCCAGCAGTCCTCGACAGGGGGCTTGGGAGCAGTACTTC.

The chain is built from TRBV4-1 and TRBJ2-7, with no clear D. Between the trimmed V and J ends, which lost 1 base and 2 bases, there was a span of 12 bases. Germline V gene lookup returns CDR1 MGHRA and CDR2 YSYEKL. The CDR3 consists of 15 residues. The CDR3 DNA follows: TGCGCCAGCAGCCAAGCTCTGGATTCTGCCTACGAGCAGTACTTC. Translated, it gives CASSQALDSAYEQYF.

This sequence joins TRBV19 and TRBJ1-4; D call uncertain. The V gene's germline CDR1 is LNHDA and CDR2 SQIVND (reference sequence). Trimming shortened V by 5 bases and J by 2 bases, and 6 bases separated the two germline ends. The CDR3 is made up of 13 amino acids. The CDR3 coding sequence is TGTGCCAGTAGTTTGGAGACTAATGAAAAACTGTTTTTT. Amino acid sequence: CASSLETNEKLFF. Combining the CDR3 with reference TRBV19 and TRBJ1-4 gives the whole variable domain DGGITQSPKYLFRKEGQNVTLSCEQNLNHDAMYWYRQDPGQGLRLIYYSQIVNDFQKGDIAEGYSVSREKKESFPLTVTSAQKNPTAFYLCASSLETNEKLFFGSGTQLSVL.

This clone has just a few counts. The chain carries TRBV19 and TRBJ2-2; TRBD1 matches 8 bases. The germline CDR1 and CDR2 sequences are LNHDA and SQIVND (reference sequence). CDR3 length equals 14 residues. V shed 4 bases, J shed 4 bases, and the junction held 2 bases outside the gene matches. This CDR3 reads CASSRTGSTGELFF. The CDR3 region has the DNA TGTGCCAGTAGTAGGACAGGGTCCACCGGGGAGCTGTTTTTT. Full variable domain (missing parts from reference TRBV19 and TRBJ2-2): DGGITQSPKYLFRKEGQNVTLSCEQNLNHDAMYWYRQDPGQGLRLIYYSQIVNDFQKGDIAEGYSVSREKKESFPLTVTSAQKNPTAFYLCASSRTGSTGELFFGEGSRLTVL.

V usage is TRBV7-3 and J usage is TRBJ2-3; D perhaps matches TRBD2 (6 bases). V was pared by 8 bases and J by 0 bases, with 12 bases between. CDR1 and CDR2 from the germline V gene are SGHTA and FQGTGA. The length of the CDR3 is 14 residues. The CDR3 protein is CASGLGGSTDTQYF. The DNA of the CDR3 is TGTGCCAGCGGGTTGGGAGGTAGCACAGATACGCAGTATTTT.

CDR3 residues: CSASTGVEQYF. CDR3 bases: TGCAGTGCATCGACAGGAGTGGAGCAGTACTTC. The chain combines TRBV20-1 with TRBJ2-7; D may be TRBD1 (6 bases). V lost 6 bases and J lost 7, with 13 bases in between. CDR1 DFQATT and CDR2 SNEGSKA come from the germline V gene (reference sequence). The CDR3 contains 11 residues.

The chain is built from TRBV30 and TRBJ1-5; D is ambiguous. Germline CDR1 and CDR2: GTSNPN and SVGIG (reference sequence). V was pared by 2 bases and J by 7 bases, with 12 bases between. The length of the CDR3 is 13 residues. CDR3 coding DNA: TGTGCCTGGAGTCAAGGGCTGGAGCAGCCCCAGCATTTT. Translating it yields CAWSQGLEQPQHF.

The rearrangement uses TRBV7-9 and TRBJ2-7; D possibly corresponds to TRBD2 (6 bases). Germline V gene sequence: CDR1 SEHNR, CDR2 FQNEAQ (reference sequence). The CDR3 covers 18 residues. Trimming cost V 1 base and J 0 bases, with 19 bases left between them. CDR3 region: CASSLVVALASPSYEQYF. In DNA, the CDR3 is TGTGCCAGCAGCTTAGTGGTCGCGCTAGCGTCCCCCTCCTACGAGCAGTACTTC.